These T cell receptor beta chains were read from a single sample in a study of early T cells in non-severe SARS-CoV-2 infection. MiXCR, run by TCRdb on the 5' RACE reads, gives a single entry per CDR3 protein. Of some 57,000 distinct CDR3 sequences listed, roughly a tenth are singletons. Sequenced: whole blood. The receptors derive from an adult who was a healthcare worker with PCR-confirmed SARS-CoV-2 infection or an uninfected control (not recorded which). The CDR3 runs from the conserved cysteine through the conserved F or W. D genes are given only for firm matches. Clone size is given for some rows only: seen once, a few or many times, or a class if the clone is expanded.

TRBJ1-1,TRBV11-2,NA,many,CASSFLKSGTEAFF,TGTGCCAGCAGCTTCTTGAAATCAGGCACTGAAGCTTTCTTT
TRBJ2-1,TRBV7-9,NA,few,CASAETYNEQFF,TGTGCCAGCGCGGAGACCTACAATGAGCAGTTCTTC
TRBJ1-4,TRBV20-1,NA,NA,CSALHGRSNEKLFF,TGCAGTGCTCTTCACGGACGGTCAAATGAAAAACTGTTTTTT
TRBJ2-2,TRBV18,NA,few,CASSPPSKRANTGELFF,TGTGCCAGCTCACCACCGTCCAAGCGGGCGAACACCGGGGAGCTGTTTTTT
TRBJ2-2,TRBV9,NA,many,CASSVGRGTNTGELFF,TGTGCCAGCAGCGTAGGCCGAGGGACGAACACCGGGGAGCTGTTTTTT
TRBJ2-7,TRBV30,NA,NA,CAWSVSLEQYF,TGTGCCTGGAGTGTGTCTTTGGAGCAGTACTTC
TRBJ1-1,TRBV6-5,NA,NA,CASSYGPRDTEAFF,TGTGCCAGCAGTTACGGGCCACGGGACACTGAAGCTTTCTTT
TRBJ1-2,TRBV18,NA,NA,CASSPPSSRHGYTF,TGTGCCAGCTCACCACCGAGTTCCAGGCATGGCTACACCTTC
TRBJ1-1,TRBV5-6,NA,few,CASSWGSENTEAFF,TGTGCCAGCAGCTGGGGGAGCGAGAACACTGAAGCTTTCTTT
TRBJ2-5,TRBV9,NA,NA,CASSAAWGASQETQYF,TGTGCCAGCAGCGCAGCGTGGGGGGCATCTCAAGAGACCCAGTACTTC
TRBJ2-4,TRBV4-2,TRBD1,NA,CASSQAPGGQGQGIQYF,TGTGCCAGCAGCCAAGCCCCAGGGGGACAGGGGCAGGGCATTCAGTACTTC
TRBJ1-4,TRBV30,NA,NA,CAWSAGQFNEKLFF,TGTGCCTGGAGTGCCGGACAGTTTAATGAAAAACTGTTTTTT
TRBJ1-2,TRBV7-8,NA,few,CASSLRLGQGPYGYTF,TGTGCCAGCAGCTTAAGGCTTGGGCAGGGACCCTATGGCTACACCTTC
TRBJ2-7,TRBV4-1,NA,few,CASSQVPGHYEQYF,TGCGCCAGCAGCCAAGTCCCAGGGCACTACGAGCAGTACTTC